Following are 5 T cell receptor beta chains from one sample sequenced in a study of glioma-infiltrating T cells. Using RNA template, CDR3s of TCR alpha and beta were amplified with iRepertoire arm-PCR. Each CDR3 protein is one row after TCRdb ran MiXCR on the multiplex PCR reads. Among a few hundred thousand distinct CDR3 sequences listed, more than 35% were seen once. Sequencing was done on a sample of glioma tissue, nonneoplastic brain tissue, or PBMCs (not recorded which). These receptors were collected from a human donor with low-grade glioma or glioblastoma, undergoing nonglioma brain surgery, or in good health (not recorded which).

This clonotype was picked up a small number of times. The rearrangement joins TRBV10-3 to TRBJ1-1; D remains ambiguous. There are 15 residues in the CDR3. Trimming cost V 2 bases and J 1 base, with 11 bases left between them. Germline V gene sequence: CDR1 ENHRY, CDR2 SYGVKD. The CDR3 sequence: CAISEATGWNTEAFF. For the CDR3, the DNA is TGTGCCATCAGTGAGGCCACCGGCTGGAACACTGAAGCTTTCTTT.

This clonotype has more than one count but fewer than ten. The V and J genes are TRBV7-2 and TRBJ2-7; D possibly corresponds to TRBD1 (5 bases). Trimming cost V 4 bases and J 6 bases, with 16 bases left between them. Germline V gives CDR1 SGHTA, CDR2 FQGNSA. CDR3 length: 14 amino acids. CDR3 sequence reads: CASSSDSNRAEQYF. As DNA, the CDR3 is TGTGCCAGCAGCTCTGACAGCAATAGGGCCGAGCAGTACTTC.

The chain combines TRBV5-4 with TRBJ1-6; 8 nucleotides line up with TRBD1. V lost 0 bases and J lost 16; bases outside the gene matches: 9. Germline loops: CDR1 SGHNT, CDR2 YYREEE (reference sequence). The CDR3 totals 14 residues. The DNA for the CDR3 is TGTGCCAGCAGCTTGGCCACATCTGGGGACAGGCTCCACTTT. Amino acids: CASSLATSGDRLHF.

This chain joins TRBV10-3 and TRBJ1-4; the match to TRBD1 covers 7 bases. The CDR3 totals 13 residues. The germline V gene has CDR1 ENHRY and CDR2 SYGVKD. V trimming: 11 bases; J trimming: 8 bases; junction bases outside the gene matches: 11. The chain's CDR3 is CAVRDSREEKLFF. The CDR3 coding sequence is TGTGCCGTCCGGGACAGTCGTGAGGAAAAACTGTTTTTT.

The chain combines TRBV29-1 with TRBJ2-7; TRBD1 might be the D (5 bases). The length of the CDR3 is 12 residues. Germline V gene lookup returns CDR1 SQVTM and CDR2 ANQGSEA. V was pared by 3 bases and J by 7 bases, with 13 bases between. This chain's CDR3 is CSVDRQYNEQYF. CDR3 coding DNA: TGCAGCGTTGACCGACAGTACAATGAGCAGTACTTC.